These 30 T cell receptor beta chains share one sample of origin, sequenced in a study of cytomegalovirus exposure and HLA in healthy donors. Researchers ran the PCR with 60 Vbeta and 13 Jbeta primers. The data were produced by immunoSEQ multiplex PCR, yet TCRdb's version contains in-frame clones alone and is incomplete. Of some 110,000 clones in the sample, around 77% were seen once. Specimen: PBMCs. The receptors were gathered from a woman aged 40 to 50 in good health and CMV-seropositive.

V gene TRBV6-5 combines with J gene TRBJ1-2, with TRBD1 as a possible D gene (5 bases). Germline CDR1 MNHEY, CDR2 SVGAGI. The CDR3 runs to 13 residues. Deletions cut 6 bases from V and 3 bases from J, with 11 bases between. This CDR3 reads CASSTWGDYGYTF. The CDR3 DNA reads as TGTGCCAGCAGCACTTGGGGGGACTATGGCTACACCTTC.

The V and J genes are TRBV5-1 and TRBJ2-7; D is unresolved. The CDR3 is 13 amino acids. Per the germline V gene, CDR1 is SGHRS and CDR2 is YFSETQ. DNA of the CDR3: TGCGTTAGCAAGCAGAAGGCGGCATACGAGCAGTACTTC. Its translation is CVSKQKAAYEQYF. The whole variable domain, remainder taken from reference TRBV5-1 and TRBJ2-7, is KAGVTQTPRYLIKTRGQQVTLSCSPISGHRSVSWYQQTPGQGLQFLFEYFSETQRNKGNFPGRFSGRQFSNSRSEMNVSTLELGDSALYLCVSKQKAAYEQYFGPGTRLTVT.

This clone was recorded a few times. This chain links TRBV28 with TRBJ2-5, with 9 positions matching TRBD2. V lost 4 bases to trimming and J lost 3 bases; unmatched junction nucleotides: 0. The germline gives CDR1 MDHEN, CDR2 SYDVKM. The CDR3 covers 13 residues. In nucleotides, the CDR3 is TGTGCCAGCAGTTCTAGCGGGAAAGAGACCCAGTACTTC. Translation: CASSSSGKETQYF.

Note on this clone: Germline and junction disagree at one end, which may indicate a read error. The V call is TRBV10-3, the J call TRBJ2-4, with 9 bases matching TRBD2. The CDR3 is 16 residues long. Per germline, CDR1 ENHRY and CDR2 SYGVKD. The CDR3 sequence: CAIRQGLAGGLNILYF. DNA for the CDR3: TGTGCCATCAGGCAAGGACTCGCGGGGGGGCTAAACATTCTGTACTTC.

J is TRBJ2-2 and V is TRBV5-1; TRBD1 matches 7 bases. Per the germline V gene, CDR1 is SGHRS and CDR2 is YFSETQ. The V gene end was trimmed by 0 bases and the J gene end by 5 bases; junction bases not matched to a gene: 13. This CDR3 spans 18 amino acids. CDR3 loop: CASSLAEGAIVWTGELFF. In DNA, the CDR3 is TGCGCCAGCAGCTTGGCCGAGGGGGCGATTGTCTGGACCGGGGAGCTGTTTTTT. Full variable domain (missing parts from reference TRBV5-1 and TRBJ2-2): KAGVTQTPRYLIKTRGQQVTLSCSPISGHRSVSWYQQTPGQGLQFLFEYFSETQRNKGNFPGRFSGRQFSNSRSEMNVSTLELGDSALYLCASSLAEGAIVWTGELFFGEGSRLTVL.

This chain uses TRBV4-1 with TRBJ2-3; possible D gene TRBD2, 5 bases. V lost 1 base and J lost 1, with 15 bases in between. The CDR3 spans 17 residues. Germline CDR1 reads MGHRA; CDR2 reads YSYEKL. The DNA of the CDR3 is TGCGCCAGCAGCCAAGGCGGAGGTTATAGCGGCACAGATACGCAGTATTTT. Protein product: CASSQGGGYSGTDTQYF.

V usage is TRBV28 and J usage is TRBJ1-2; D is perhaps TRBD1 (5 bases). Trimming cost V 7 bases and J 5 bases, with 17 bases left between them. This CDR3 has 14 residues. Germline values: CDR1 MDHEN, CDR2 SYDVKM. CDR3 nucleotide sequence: TGTGCCAGCATACCGATCGGGGGATGGTATGGCTACACCTTC. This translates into CASIPIGGWYGYTF.

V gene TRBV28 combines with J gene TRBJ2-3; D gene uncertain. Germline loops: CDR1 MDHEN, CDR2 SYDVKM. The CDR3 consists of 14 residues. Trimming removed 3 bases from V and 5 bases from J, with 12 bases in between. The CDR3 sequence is CASSLPRGLDTQYF. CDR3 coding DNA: TGTGCCAGCAGTTTGCCCCGTGGCTTAGATACGCAGTATTTT.

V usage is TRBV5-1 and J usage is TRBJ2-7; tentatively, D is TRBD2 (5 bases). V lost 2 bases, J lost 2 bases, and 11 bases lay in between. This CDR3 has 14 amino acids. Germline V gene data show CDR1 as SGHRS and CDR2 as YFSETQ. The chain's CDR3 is CASSFSAAAYEQYF. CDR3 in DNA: TGCGCCAGCAGCTTCTCAGCGGCAGCCTACGAGCAGTACTTC.

The chain's CDR3 is CASSFASGGRDTDTQYF. CDR3 coding DNA: TGTGCCAGCAGCTTCGCTAGCGGGGGCCGCGACACAGATACGCAGTATTTT. The V and J genes are TRBV7-9 and TRBJ2-3; 10 bases fit TRBD2. Germline trimming cut 3 bases from V and 2 bases from J; bases unmatched to any gene: 8. Germline CDR1 reads SEHNR; CDR2 reads FQNEAQ (reference sequence). The CDR3 has 17 residues. Full variable domain (rest looked up from reference TRBV7-9 and TRBJ2-3): DTGVSQNPRHKITKRGQNVTFRCDPISEHNRLYWYRQTLGQGPEFLTYFQNEAQLEKSRLLSDRFSAERPKGSFSTLEIQRTEQGDSAMYLCASSFASGGRDTDTQYFGPGTRLTVL.

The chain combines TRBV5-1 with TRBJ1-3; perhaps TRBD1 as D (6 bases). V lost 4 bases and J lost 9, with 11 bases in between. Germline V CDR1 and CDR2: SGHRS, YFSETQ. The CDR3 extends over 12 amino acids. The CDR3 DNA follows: TGCGCCAGCAGCATAACAGGGAGCACCATATATTTT. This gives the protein CASSITGSTIYF.

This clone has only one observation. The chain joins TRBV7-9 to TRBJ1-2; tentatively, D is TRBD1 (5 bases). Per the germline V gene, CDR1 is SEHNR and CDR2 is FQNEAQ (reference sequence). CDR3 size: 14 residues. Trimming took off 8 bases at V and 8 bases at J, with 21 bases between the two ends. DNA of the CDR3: TGTGCCAGCCTCCGGGCAGGGCTTGTGCAGGGCTACACCTTC. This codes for CASLRAGLVQGYTF. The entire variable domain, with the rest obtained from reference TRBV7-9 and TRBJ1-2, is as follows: DTGVSQNPRHKITKRGQNVTFRCDPISEHNRLYWYRQTLGQGPEFLTYFQNEAQLEKSRLLSDRFSAERPKGSFSTLEIQRTEQGDSAMYLCASLRAGLVQGYTFGSGTRLTVV.

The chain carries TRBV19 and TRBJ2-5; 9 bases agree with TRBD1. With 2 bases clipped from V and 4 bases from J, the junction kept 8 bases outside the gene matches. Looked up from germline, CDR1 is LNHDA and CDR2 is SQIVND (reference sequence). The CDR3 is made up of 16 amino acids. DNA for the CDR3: TGTGCCAGTAGTATACCCACGACAGGGGGTGCAGAGACCCAGTACTTC. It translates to CASSIPTTGGAETQYF.

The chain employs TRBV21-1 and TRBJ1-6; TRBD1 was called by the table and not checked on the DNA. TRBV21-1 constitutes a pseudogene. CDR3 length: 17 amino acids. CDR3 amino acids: CASSKAHISRANSPLHF. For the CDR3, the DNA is TGTGCCAGCAGCAAAGCGCATATATCCAGGGCTAATTCACCCCTCCACTTT.

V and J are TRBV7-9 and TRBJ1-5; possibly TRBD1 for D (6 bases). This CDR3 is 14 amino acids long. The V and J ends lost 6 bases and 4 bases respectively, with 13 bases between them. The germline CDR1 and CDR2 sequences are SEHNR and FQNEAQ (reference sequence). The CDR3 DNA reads TGTGCCAGCAGATCCTCAGGGGTAAATCAGCCCCAGCATTTT. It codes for CASRSSGVNQPQHF.

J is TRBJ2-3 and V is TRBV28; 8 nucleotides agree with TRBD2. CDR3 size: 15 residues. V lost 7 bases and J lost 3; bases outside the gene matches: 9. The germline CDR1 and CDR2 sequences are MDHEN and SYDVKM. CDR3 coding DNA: TGTGCCAGCACCGCCAGCGGGGGAGGGACAGATACGCAGTATTTT. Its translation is CASTASGGGTDTQYF.

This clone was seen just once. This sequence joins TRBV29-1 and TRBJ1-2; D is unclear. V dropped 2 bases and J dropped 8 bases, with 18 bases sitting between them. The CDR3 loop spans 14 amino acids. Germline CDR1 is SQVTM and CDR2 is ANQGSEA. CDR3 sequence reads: CSVERPGVREGYTF. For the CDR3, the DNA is TGCAGCGTTGAACGTCCCGGAGTCCGTGAAGGCTACACCTTC.

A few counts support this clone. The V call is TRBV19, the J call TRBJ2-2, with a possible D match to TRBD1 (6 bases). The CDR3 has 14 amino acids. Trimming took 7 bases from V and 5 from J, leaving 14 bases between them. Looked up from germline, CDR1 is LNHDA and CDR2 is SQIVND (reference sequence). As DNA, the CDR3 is TGTGCCAGTATTCGGACAGATGGTACCGGGGAGCTGTTTTTT. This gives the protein CASIRTDGTGELFF.

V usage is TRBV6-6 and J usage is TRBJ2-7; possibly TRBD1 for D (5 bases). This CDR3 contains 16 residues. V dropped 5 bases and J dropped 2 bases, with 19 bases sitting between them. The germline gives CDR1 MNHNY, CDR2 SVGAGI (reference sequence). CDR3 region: CASSQRQGRTTYEQYF. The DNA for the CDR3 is TGTGCCAGCAGTCAACGCCAGGGCAGGACCACCTACGAGCAGTACTTC.

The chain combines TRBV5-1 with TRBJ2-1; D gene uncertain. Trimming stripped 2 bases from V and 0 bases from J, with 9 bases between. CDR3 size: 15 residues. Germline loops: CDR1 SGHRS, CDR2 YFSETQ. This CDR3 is CASSFTPSSYNEQFF. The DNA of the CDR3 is TGCGCCAGCAGCTTTACTCCGAGCTCCTACAATGAGCAGTTCTTC.

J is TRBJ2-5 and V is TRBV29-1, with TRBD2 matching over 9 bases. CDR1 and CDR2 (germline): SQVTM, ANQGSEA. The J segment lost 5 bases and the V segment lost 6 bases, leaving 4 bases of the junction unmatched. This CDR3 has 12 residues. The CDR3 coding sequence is TGCAGCGTAACTAGCGGGCAGGAGACCCAGTACTTC. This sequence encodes CSVTSGQETQYF.

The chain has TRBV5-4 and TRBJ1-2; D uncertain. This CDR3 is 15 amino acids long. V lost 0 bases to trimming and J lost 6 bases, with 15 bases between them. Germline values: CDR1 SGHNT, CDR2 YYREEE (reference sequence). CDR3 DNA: TGTGCCAGCAGCTTGGACGGACTTTCGGGAGATGGCTACACCTTC. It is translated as CASSLDGLSGDGYTF.

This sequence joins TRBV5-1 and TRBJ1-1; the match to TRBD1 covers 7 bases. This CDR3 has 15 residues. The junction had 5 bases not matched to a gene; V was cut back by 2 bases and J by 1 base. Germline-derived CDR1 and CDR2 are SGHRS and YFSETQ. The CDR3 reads CASSLAGTANTEAFF. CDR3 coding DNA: TGCGCCAGCAGCTTAGCCGGGACAGCGAACACTGAAGCTTTCTTT.

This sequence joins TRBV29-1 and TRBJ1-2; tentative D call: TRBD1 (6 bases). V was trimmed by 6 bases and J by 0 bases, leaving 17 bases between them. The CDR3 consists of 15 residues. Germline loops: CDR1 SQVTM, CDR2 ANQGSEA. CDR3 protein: CSVLITGNANYGYTF. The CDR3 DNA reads TGCAGCGTCCTAATAACAGGGAACGCTAACTATGGCTACACCTTC. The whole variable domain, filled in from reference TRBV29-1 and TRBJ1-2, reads SAVISQKPSRDICQRGTSLTIQCQVDSQVTMMFWYRQQPGQSLTLIATANQGSEATYESGFVIDKFPISRPNLTFSTLTVSNMSPEDSSIYLCSVLITGNANYGYTFGSGTRLTVV.

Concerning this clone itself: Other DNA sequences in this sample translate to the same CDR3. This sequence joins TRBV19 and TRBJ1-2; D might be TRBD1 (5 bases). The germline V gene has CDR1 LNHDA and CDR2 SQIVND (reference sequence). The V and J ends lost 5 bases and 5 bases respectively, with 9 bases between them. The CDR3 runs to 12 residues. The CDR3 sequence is CASSPQGYGYTF. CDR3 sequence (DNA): TGTGCCAGTAGTCCTCAGGGTTATGGCTACACCTTC.

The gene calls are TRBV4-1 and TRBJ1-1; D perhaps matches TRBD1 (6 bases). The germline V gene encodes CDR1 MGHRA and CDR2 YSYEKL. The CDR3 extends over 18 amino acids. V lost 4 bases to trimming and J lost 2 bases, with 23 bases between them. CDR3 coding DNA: TGCGCCAGCAGCCTCCTTTTTAGGGGGGGACAAAGAAACACTGAAGCTTTCTTT. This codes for CASSLLFRGGQRNTEAFF.

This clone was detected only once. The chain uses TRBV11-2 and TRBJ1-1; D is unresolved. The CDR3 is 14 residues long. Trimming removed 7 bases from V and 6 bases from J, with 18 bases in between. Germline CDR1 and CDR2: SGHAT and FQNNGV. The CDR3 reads CASTPRRELPEAFF. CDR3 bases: TGTGCCAGCACCCCACGTCGCGAGCTCCCTGAAGCTTTCTTT.

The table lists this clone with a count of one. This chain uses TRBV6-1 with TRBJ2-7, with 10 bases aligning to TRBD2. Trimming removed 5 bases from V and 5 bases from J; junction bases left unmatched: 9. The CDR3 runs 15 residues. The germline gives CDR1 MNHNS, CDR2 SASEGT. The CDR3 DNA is TGTGCCAGCAGTACCCTCACTAGCGGGACCGACGAGCAGTACTTC. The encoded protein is CASSTLTSGTDEQYF.

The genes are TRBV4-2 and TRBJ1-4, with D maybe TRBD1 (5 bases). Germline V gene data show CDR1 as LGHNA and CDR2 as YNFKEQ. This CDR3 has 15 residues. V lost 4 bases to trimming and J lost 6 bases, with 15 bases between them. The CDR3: CASSPHSGGDEKLFF. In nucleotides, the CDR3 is TGTGCCAGCAGCCCCCATAGCGGGGGGGATGAAAAACTGTTTTTT.

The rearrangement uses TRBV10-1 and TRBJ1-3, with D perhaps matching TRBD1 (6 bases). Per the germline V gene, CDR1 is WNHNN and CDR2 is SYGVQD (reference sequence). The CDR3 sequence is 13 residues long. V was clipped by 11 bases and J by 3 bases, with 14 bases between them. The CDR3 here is CASTRDIGNTIYF. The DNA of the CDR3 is TGCGCCTCTACTCGGGACATTGGAAACACCATATATTTT.